This TCR beta chain was recorded in a study of T cells in lung cancer brain metastases (dated by TCRdb to 2016 to 2018). For context, the study as a whole: About 85% of the 20 patients had a history of tobacco use, with a median of about 36 pack-years. The study compared TCR beta CDR3 repertoires between fully resected primary non-small cell lung cancers and paired brain metastases. The primary and brain metastasis specimens were acquired a median of about 300 days apart. Primary and metastatic specimens both had an average DNA integrity number of about 3.8, with no significant difference between the two sites. Of the patients, some 11 were female and about 9 were male, and their median age at first diagnosis was around 60 years. Most of the roughly 20 patients received no interval therapy between primary and metastasis resection. A cohort of around 20 patients was included, from whom 40 specimens were contributed, with one primary lung lesion and one brain metastasis obtained from each patient.

Each sample received between about 2.24 and 5.5 ug of genomic DNA as input, and paired samples received equal DNA input. TCR beta libraries were constructed with the immunoSEQ hsTCRbeta Kit, which uses multiplexed V and J gene primers in two PCR steps. Pooled libraries with positive and negative controls were sequenced on an Illumina MiSeq using a 100-cycle paired-end protocol. The authors' analysis ran thus. The immunoSEQ vendor processed the raw data into normalized, annotated TCR beta repertoire reports. Richness was defined as unique clones by nucleotide sequence, with iChao1 and Efron-Thisted estimators extrapolating total richness. Pielou's evenness, Simpson's index, top-ten clone proportional abundance, and Morisita overlap index were used to characterize and compare paired lesions. Entries here come from immuneACCESS through TCRdb and include only in-frame sequences with V and J called. Some clones fail to appear in such tables; in the studies checked, an unresolved V gene covers under half of the shortfall, and the cause of the remainder is unknown. Clonal size and the V and J genes are those of that table, whereas D and trimming came from the DNA. Present in this sample are a few thousand clones, around nine tenths of which were seen just once. More than 10% of the sample comes from the top ten.

Trimming takes 2 bases off V and 4 bases off J; junction bases not matched to a gene: 2. CDR1 and CDR2 are drawn from the germline V gene: SQVTM, ANQGSEA. There are 13 amino acids in the CDR3, from cysteine to phenylalanine inclusive. The DNA shown is the 39-base CDR3, in frame from base 1. Patients had resection either for delayed recurrence of a solitary brain metastasis or for synchronous oligometastatic disease. Patients with a history of multiple malignancies were excluded so that cancers other than NSCLC would not be included. Tumor areas were macrodissected from five deparaffinized approximately 10 um unstained sections, using marked H&E slides as a guide. All specimens were formalin-fixed and paraffin-embedded (FFPE). The AllPrep DNA/RNA FFPE Kit was used for extraction of genomic DNA. As regards this clone: What antigen it recognizes has not been identified. Base qualities are not provided; no much larger clone lies one nucleotide away.

The study at large found these results: It was not possible to control for the effects of preoperative corticosteroids on T cell infiltration in brain metastases. Compared with their paired primaries, brain metastases had significantly fewer unique productive clones (median 1540 versus 4551). In brain metastases, the ten most abundant clones accounted for a significantly larger fraction of the repertoire than in primaries, a finding that suggests clonal expansion. DNA fragmentation in the FFPE samples may have prevented recovery of the complete infiltrating T cell repertoire. Most clones were specific to a single lesion, and paired lesions overlapped only to a limited degree (mean Morisita index 0.23).

The sequence came from a man between 60 and 70 years old with non-small cell lung cancer. Sequencing input: tumor tissue from the primary lung tumor. The sample's cell subset or site label is to be understood as: primary lung cancer lesion. The chain links TRBV29-1 with TRBJ2-5, and 9 bases in between align with TRBD2. The nucleotides read TGCAGCGTTGAAATAGCGGGGGCAGAGACCCAGTACTTC. Translated, it gives CSVEIAGAETQYF.